Below are 28 T cell receptor beta chains sequenced from a single sample in a study of identical twins (dated by TCRdb to about 2016). Library preparation used 5' RACE. Instrument used: Illumina HiSeq 2000. Through fastp at Q25 and MiXCR, TCRdb rebuilt clones from the public reads, retaining in-frame beta chains. Rows matching on CDR3 protein sequence are summarized as one entry with the most common DNA and genes. This sample holds under 300,000 distinct CDR3 sequences; around 15% were observed only once. The top ten clones comprise around 8.3% of the sample. Sequencing was performed on memory (CD45RO+) T cells sorted from blood. The sample's cell subset or site label is to be understood as: CD45RO+ enriched T cells. The receptor set was obtained from a woman aged 18-35 years in good health.

In its sample, this clonotype was seen many times. The chain employs TRBV12-3 or TRBV12-4 and TRBJ1-1; weak D call: TRBD1 (5 bases). The CDR3 length is 14 residues. Between the trimmed V and J ends, which lost 2 bases and 2 bases, there was a span of 9 bases. DNA for the CDR3: TGTGCCAGCAGTTTAAGACAGCTCAACACTGAAGCTTTCTTT. It yields the protein CASSLRQLNTEAFF.

This clonotype showed up many times. The chain carries TRBV12-3 or TRBV12-4 and TRBJ1-5; D remains unclear. V lost 1 base, J lost 5 bases, and 3 bases lay in between. CDR3 length: 12 amino acids. The chain's CDR3 is CASSLGDQPQHF. The CDR3 nucleotides read TGTGCCAGCAGTTTAGGGGATCAGCCCCAGCATTTT.

This sequence joins TRBV10-3 and TRBJ2-1; 10 bases are shared with TRBD1. Germline loops: CDR1 ENHRY, CDR2 SYGVKD. Germline trimming cut 6 bases from V and 2 bases from J; bases unmatched to any gene: 7. The CDR3 consists of 16 residues. CDR3 residues: CAIRKDGTGAYNEQFF. Written as DNA, the CDR3 is TGTGCCATCAGGAAAGACGGGACAGGGGCCTACAATGAGCAGTTCTTC.

This clonotype has a count of ten or more. V gene TRBV29-1 combines with J gene TRBJ2-5; D gene ambiguous. The CDR3 extends over 11 amino acids. CDR1 and CDR2 from the germline V gene are SQVTM and ANQGSEA. Trimming removed 7 bases from V and 1 base from J, with 7 bases in between. The DNA of the CDR3 is TGCAGCGGGACCGTCCAAGAGACCCAGTACTTC. It specifies CSGTVQETQYF.

This clonotype was recorded a few times. CDR3 in DNA: TGTGCCAGCAGCCAAGTTAACGGAGATACGCAGTATTTT. It is translated as CASSQVNGDTQYF. J is TRBJ2-3 and V is TRBV3-1; D remains unclear. V was cut by 1 base and J by 5 bases, with 7 bases left in between. The CDR3 loop spans 13 amino acids. In germline, CDR1 is LGHDT, CDR2 YNNKEL (reference sequence).

This clonotype was seen a few times. The chain employs TRBV11-2 and TRBJ1-2; D is uncertain. The ends were cut back, 4 bases at V and 3 bases at J, with 9 bases in the middle. Germline assignment: CDR1 SGHAT and CDR2 FQNNGV. The CDR3 loop spans 13 amino acids. The CDR3 DNA is TGTGCCAGCAGCTCGCAGTTCGACTATGGCTACACCTTC. It specifies CASSSQFDYGYTF.

This clonotype was seen only a few times. V is TRBV7-8 and J is TRBJ1-1; 7 bases map to TRBD1. V gave up 7 bases and J gave up 0 bases; unmatched junction bases: 20. Looked up from germline, CDR1 is SGHVS and CDR2 is FQNEAQ. This CDR3 has 19 residues. CDR3 sequence reads: CASTVQATGTGRMNTEAFF. The CDR3 nucleotides are TGTGCCAGCACCGTCCAAGCGACAGGGACTGGAAGAATGAACACTGAAGCTTTCTTT.

The chain employs TRBV3-1 and TRBJ2-2; D possibly uses TRBD1 or TRBD2 (5 bases each). V was clipped by 2 bases and J by 5 bases, with 9 bases between them. This CDR3 spans 14 amino acids. Germline V CDR1 and CDR2: LGHDT, YNNKEL (reference sequence). CDR3 bases: TGTGCCAGCAGCCAACCGTGGGGGACCGGGGAGCTGTTTTTT. Amino acid sequence: CASSQPWGTGELFF.

This clonotype was seen a handful of times. This sequence joins TRBV20-1 and TRBJ2-1; D possibly corresponds to TRBD1 (8 bases). Germline CDR1 DFQATT, CDR2 SNEGSKA (reference sequence). The CDR3 has 14 residues. Deletions cut 6 bases from V and 7 bases from J, with 19 bases between. CDR3: CSANRGGRGNEQFF. CDR3 nucleotides: TGCAGTGCCAACAGGGGGGGGCGAGGGAATGAGCAGTTCTTC.

V gene TRBV20-1 combines with J gene TRBJ2-2; 10 nucleotides match TRBD1. Germline V gives CDR1 DFQATT, CDR2 SNEGSKA (reference sequence). J was trimmed by 4 bases and V by 4 bases; bases with no gene match: 6. CDR3 length: 15 amino acids. The CDR3 loop is CSAKRRTGGTGELFF. The CDR3 DNA follows: TGCAGTGCTAAGCGTAGGACAGGGGGCACCGGGGAGCTGTTTTTT.

This clonotype showed up many times. The rearrangement joins TRBV5-1 to TRBJ2-3; D is unclear. V gave up 3 bases and J gave up 2 bases, with 4 bases separating them. The CDR3 is made up of 12 amino acids. From germline, CDR1 is SGHRS and CDR2 YFSETQ. CDR3 loop: CASSYDTDTQYF. The CDR3 DNA is TGCGCCAGCAGCTATGACACAGATACGCAGTATTTT. Looking up the rest from reference TRBV5-1 and TRBJ2-3 gives the full variable domain: KAGVTQTPRYLIKTRGQQVTLSCSPISGHRSVSWYQQTPGQGLQFLFEYFSETQRNKGNFPGRFSGRQFSNSRSEMNVSTLELGDSALYLCASSYDTDTQYFGPGTRLTVL.

This clonotype has just a few counts. The chain is built from TRBV19 and TRBJ1-1, with 10 nucleotides matching TRBD1. This CDR3 region has 15 residues. In germline, CDR1 is LNHDA, CDR2 SQIVND (reference sequence). The V segment lost 4 bases and the J segment 0 bases; nucleotides outside the gene matches: 2. The CDR3 here is CASSRDRGMNTEAFF. The CDR3 DNA is TGTGCCAGTAGTAGGGACAGGGGCATGAACACTGAAGCTTTCTTT.

This clonotype was picked up a small number of times. The chain links TRBV7-2 to TRBJ1-1, with D uncertain. The V end was cut by 5 bases, the J end by 1 base, with 14 bases between. Germline V gene sequence: CDR1 SGHTA, CDR2 FQGNSA. The CDR3 is 15 amino acids. The DNA for the CDR3 is TGTGCCAGCAGCCCCTGGTGGGGAGGGAACACTGAAGCTTTCTTT. Protein product: CASSPWWGGNTEAFF.

This clonotype showed up just a few times. The chain recombines TRBV6-5 with TRBJ1-5; the D is unclear. Trimming left V 0 bases short and J 2 bases short, with 8 bases between. CDR3 length: 15 amino acids. Germline loops: CDR1 MNHEY, CDR2 SVGAGI. CDR3 protein: CASSYSEAGNQPQHF. In DNA form, the CDR3 reads TGTGCCAGCAGTTACTCGGAAGCTGGCAATCAGCCCCAGCATTTT.

This clonotype was counted only a few times. The chain carries TRBV27 and TRBJ2-2, with TRBD1 as a possible D gene (5 bases). V was pared by 3 bases and J by 5 bases, with 7 bases between. The CDR3 has 13 residues. In germline, CDR1 is MNHEY, CDR2 SMNVEV (reference sequence). CDR3 DNA sequence: TGTGCCAGCAGTTTTGGGGCAACCGGGGAGCTGTTTTTT. It is translated as CASSFGATGELFF.

This clonotype has just a few counts. The chain couples TRBV7-8 to TRBJ1-5, with D uncertain. Germline CDR1 is SGHVS and CDR2 is FQNEAQ. Trimming took 5 bases from V and 6 from J, leaving 14 bases between them. The CDR3 is made up of 14 amino acids. In DNA form, the CDR3 reads TGTGCCAGCAGCCTCGATCACCGGGGTCAGCCCCAGCATTTT. Its translation: CASSLDHRGQPQHF. The whole variable domain, remainder taken from reference TRBV7-8 and TRBJ1-5, is GAGVSQSPRYKVAKRGQDVALRCDPISGHVSLFWYQQALGQGPEFLTYFQNEAQLDKSGLPSDRFFAERPEGSVSTLKIQRTQQEDSAVYLCASSLDHRGQPQHFGDGTRLSIL.

In DNA form, the CDR3 reads TGTGCCAGCAGTGAAGAGAACTCGAACACTGAAGCTTTCTTT. This gives the protein CASSEENSNTEAFF. The chain recombines TRBV6-1 with TRBJ1-1; no definite D call. The CDR3 runs 14 residues. Between the trimmed V and J ends, which lost 1 base and 1 base, there was a span of 7 bases. Germline-derived CDR1 and CDR2 are MNHNS and SASEGT.

The chain has TRBV12-3 or TRBV12-4 and TRBJ2-5, with D tentatively TRBD1 (6 bases). V gave up 5 bases and J gave up 2 bases, with 12 bases separating them. The CDR3 is 14 residues long. CDR3 residues: CASSLIQGQETQYF. Here the CDR3 DNA reads TGTGCCAGCAGTCTAATACAGGGACAAGAGACCCAGTACTTC.

This clonotype was counted a few times. The chain joins TRBV7-9 to TRBJ2-3; no definite D call. V was clipped by 4 bases and J by 1 base, with 6 bases between them. The germline V gene has CDR1 SEHNR and CDR2 FQNEAQ (reference sequence). The CDR3 is 13 residues long. The chain's CDR3 is CASSYAGTDTQYF. The CDR3 DNA reads as TGTGCCAGCAGCTATGCGGGCACAGATACGCAGTATTTT.

This clonotype appeared a few times. The gene calls are TRBV6-1 and TRBJ2-7; TRBD2 agrees at 11 bases. This CDR3 contains 14 residues. Looked up from germline, CDR1 is MNHNS and CDR2 is SASEGT. The junction had 7 bases not matched to a gene; V was cut back by 5 bases and J by 7 bases. This CDR3 is CASSPSGRRNEQYF. The DNA for the CDR3 is TGTGCCAGCAGTCCTAGCGGGAGGAGGAATGAGCAGTACTTC.

There are a few counts of this clonotype. The chain couples TRBV7-8 to TRBJ1-2; no firm D call. Germline-derived CDR1 and CDR2 are SGHVS and FQNEAQ. This CDR3 has 13 residues. V was cut by 2 bases and J by 6 bases, with 10 bases left in between. Written as DNA, the CDR3 is TGTGCCAGCAGCTTATCGTACCGGGATGGCTACACCTTC. Translated: CASSLSYRDGYTF.

This clonotype was counted at least ten times. The V call is TRBV6-1, the J call TRBJ2-4; TRBD1 matches 8 bases. Trimming at V came to 10 bases and at J to 6 bases, leaving 11 bases not matched to a gene. Germline loops: CDR1 MNHNS, CDR2 SASEGT. This CDR3 has 14 amino acids. CDR3 DNA sequence: TGTGCCACCTACGACAGGGGATTAACAAACATTCAGTACTTC. This sequence encodes CATYDRGLTNIQYF.

The chain carries TRBV20-1 and TRBJ2-4; 10 positions agree with TRBD2. Germline V gives CDR1 DFQATT, CDR2 SNEGSKA (reference sequence). The junction had 6 bases not matched to a gene; V was cut back by 6 bases and J by 13 bases. This CDR3 spans 11 amino acids. CDR3 sequence (DNA): TGCAGTGCGCCAACTAGCGGGGAGCAGTACTTC. The encoded protein is CSAPTSGEQYF.

This clonotype turned up a few times. The chain joins TRBV5-6 to TRBJ1-1; D is unclear. The germline V and J ends were trimmed by 1 base and 0 bases, with 7 bases remaining between them. Per germline, CDR1 SGHDT and CDR2 YYEEEE. The CDR3 length is 14 residues. CDR3 nucleotides: TGTGCCAGCAGCTTGATACAGCTGAACACTGAAGCTTTCTTT. Translated, it gives CASSLIQLNTEAFF.

The rearrangement links TRBV27 to TRBJ2-1, with D unresolved. There are 12 residues in the CDR3. Per the germline V gene, CDR1 is MNHEY and CDR2 is SMNVEV (reference sequence). V gave up 8 bases and J gave up 0 bases, with 5 bases separating them. In DNA, the CDR3 is TGTGCCAGCGCCCGCTCCTACAATGAGCAGTTCTTC. Protein: CASARSYNEQFF.

This clonotype was found many times. This chain uses TRBV20-1 with TRBJ2-7; D is possibly TRBD1 (6 bases). CDR1 is DFQATT, CDR2 SNEGSKA, per germline (reference sequence). This CDR3 is built from 13 residues. Trimming cost V 6 bases and J 0 bases, with 12 bases left between them. The CDR3 coding sequence is TGCAGTGCCACGAGGACAGCCTCCTACGAGCAGTACTTC. Its translation is CSATRTASYEQYF.

This clonotype was seen many times. The rearrangement uses TRBV7-3 and TRBJ1-4; TRBD1 aligns across 7 bases. Germline CDR1 SGHTA, CDR2 FQGTGA. The CDR3 has 13 amino acids. Trimming cost V 6 bases and J 10 bases; bases outside gene matches: 8. The chain's CDR3 is CASSRGGDRKLFF. DNA of the CDR3: TGTGCCAGCAGTCGGGGGGGGGACAGAAAACTGTTTTTT.

The rearrangement joins TRBV3-1 to TRBJ2-4, with unresolved D. Trimming took 2 bases from V and 0 from J, leaving 11 bases between them. Germline V gives CDR1 LGHDT, CDR2 YNNKEL (reference sequence). CDR3 size: 16 residues. DNA for the CDR3: TGTGCCAGCAGCCAAACGTCGGCCCTAGCCAAAAACATTCAGTACTTC. Its translation is CASSQTSALAKNIQYF.